These 26 T cell receptor beta chains originate from one sample sequenced in a study of PD-1 blockade in classical Hodgkin lymphoma (dated by TCRdb to about 2020). The intended sense of this specimen's time point label: cycle 4 day 1 (C4D1), after five to seven weeks of nivolumab. Every trial patient had relapsed following autologous stem cell transplantation, and prior brentuximab vedotin exposure was what differed among cohorts A, B and C. Using a Miltenyi CD4+ T cell isolation kit, CD4+ T cells were purified from thawed PBMCs through magnetic negative selection. The method was the immunoSEQ multiplex PCR assay. In TCRdb, the immuneACCESS table is reduced to in-frame sequences with V and J assigned. These tables do not hold every clone; where another copy was compared, an unresolved V gene accounts for under half, and the others remain unexplained. This sample gives 25,000 to 35,000 clones in total; approximately 80% of them show up just once. Of the sample, approximately 0.62% falls within the top ten clones.

The specimen was CD4+ T cells from blood, collected before the fourth cycle of nivolumab. These receptors all stem from a human donor with classical Hodgkin lymphoma.

The V and J genes are TRBV30 and TRBJ2-7, with D possibly being TRBD1 (5 bases). Germline CDR1 is GTSNPN and CDR2 is SVGIG (reference sequence). V lost 3 bases, J lost 0 bases, and 9 bases lay in between. The CDR3 is made up of 13 amino acids. In DNA form, the CDR3 reads TGTGCCTGGAGCTCAGGGCTCTCCTACGAGCAGTACTTC. Its protein is CAWSSGLSYEQYF.

The chain couples TRBV10-3 to TRBJ2-5; no clear D. The germline V gene has CDR1 ENHRY and CDR2 SYGVKD. CDR3 size: 13 residues. The germline V and J ends were trimmed by 2 bases and 5 bases, with 9 bases remaining between them. CDR3: CAISETGPETQYF. The CDR3 DNA reads as TGTGCCATCAGTGAGACCGGTCCGGAGACCCAGTACTTC.

This chain uses TRBV28 with TRBJ2-5; 9 bases match TRBD2. The V and J ends lost 5 bases and 3 bases, in that order; junction bases with no gene match: 10. The V gene's germline CDR1 is MDHEN and CDR2 SYDVKM. The CDR3 covers 16 residues. CDR3 sequence reads: CASSTSHASGKETQYF. CDR3 nucleotide sequence: TGTGCCAGCAGTACTTCACATGCTAGCGGGAAAGAGACCCAGTACTTC.

Details on this clone: The sample carries other DNA sequences with the same CDR3. The chain uses TRBV6-5 and TRBJ2-7; D gene unclear. Germline-derived CDR1 and CDR2 are MNHEY and SVGAGI. V shed 0 bases and J shed 4 bases, with 7 bases lying between them. The CDR3 is made up of 13 amino acids. The chain's CDR3 is CASSYSGRYEQYF. CDR3 nucleotides: TGTGCCAGCAGTTACTCGGGCAGGTACGAGCAGTACTTC.

This clone was recorded only once. The chain joins TRBV6-4 to TRBJ1-1; D is perhaps TRBD1 (5 bases). This CDR3 contains 12 residues. Germline V CDR1 and CDR2: MRHNA, SNTAGT. V lost 6 bases and J 4 bases, leaving 9 bases between the germline ends. The CDR3 sequence is CASRGPSTEAFF. The CDR3 DNA is TGTGCCAGCAGGGGGCCGAGCACTGAAGCTTTCTTT.

This clone was seen a handful of times. The CDR3, as DNA: TGTGCCAGCAGCAAGAGGACAGGGATACATGGCTACACCTTC. Translated: CASSKRTGIHGYTF. This chain connects TRBV7-2 to TRBJ1-2; 8 nucleotides align to TRBD1. Germline lookup yields CDR1 SGHTA and CDR2 FQGNSA. V shed 5 bases, J shed 6 bases, and the junction held 8 bases outside the gene matches. The CDR3 extends over 14 amino acids. The full variable domain, completed using reference TRBV7-2 and TRBJ1-2, is GAGVSQSPSNKVTEKGKDVELRCDPISGHTALYWYRQSLGQGLEFLIYFQGNSAPDKSGLPSDRFSAERTGGSVSTLTIQRTQQEDSAVYLCASSKRTGIHGYTFGSGTRLTVV.

The genes are TRBV28 and TRBJ2-1; D unclear. Per germline, CDR1 MDHEN and CDR2 SYDVKM. Trimming cost V 5 bases and J 1 base, with 9 bases left between them. The CDR3 runs 14 residues. The CDR3: CASSTGGSYNEQFF. CDR3 nucleotide sequence: TGTGCCAGCAGTACGGGCGGTTCCTACAATGAGCAGTTCTTC.

This chain joins TRBV7-9 and TRBJ2-1; weak D call: TRBD2 (7 bases). Looked up from germline, CDR1 is SEHNR and CDR2 is FQNEAQ (reference sequence). Deletions cut 8 bases from V and 11 bases from J, with 13 bases between. CDR3 length: 11 amino acids. CDR3 residues: CASEGGRQQFF. In DNA form, the CDR3 reads TGTGCCAGCGAGGGGGGGCGCCAGCAGTTCTTC.

This clone was seen a few times. This rearrangement joins TRBV10-3 to TRBJ2-5; D call uncertain. Germline loops: CDR1 ENHRY, CDR2 SYGVKD. The V end lost 5 bases, the J end lost 7 bases, and 8 bases lay between the germline ends. The CDR3 is 11 residues long. Written as DNA, the CDR3 is TGTGCCATCAGTAATATAGCGACCCAGTACTTC. Encoded protein: CAISNIATQYF.

The rearrangement uses TRBV19 and TRBJ1-5; 8 nucleotides match TRBD1. The trim removed 9 bases at V and 0 bases at J, leaving 10 bases unmatched. Germline V CDR1 and CDR2: LNHDA, SQIVND (reference sequence). The CDR3 spans 16 residues. CDR3 coding DNA: TGTGCCAGCGGGACAGGTCCCCGGTATAGCAATCAGCCCCAGCATTTT. It specifies CASGTGPRYSNQPQHF.

The gene calls are TRBV5-6 and TRBJ2-7; D is undetermined. The CDR3 has 15 amino acids. The germline gives CDR1 SGHDT, CDR2 YYEEEE. V was shortened by 2 bases and J by 2 bases, with 14 bases between the two germline ends. This chain's CDR3 is CASSFDVVETYEQYF. The DNA of the CDR3 is TGTGCCAGCAGCTTCGACGTAGTGGAAACCTACGAGCAGTACTTC.

This sequence joins TRBV19 and TRBJ2-5; D remains unclear. Germline V gene sequence: CDR1 LNHDA, CDR2 SQIVND (reference sequence). The CDR3 loop spans 14 amino acids. With 5 bases removed from V and 6 bases from J, the gap between germline ends came to 16 bases. The CDR3 DNA reads as TGTGCCAGTAGTTGGACCCCTGAAGGAAAGACCCAGTACTTC. It is translated as CASSWTPEGKTQYF.

The rearrangement links TRBV11-2 to TRBJ2-5; the D call may be TRBD1 or TRBD2 (5 bases each). This CDR3 has 12 amino acids. Looked up from germline, CDR1 is SGHAT and CDR2 is FQNNGV. V lost 8 bases, J lost 5 bases, and 12 bases lay in between. The CDR3 sequence is CASARGRETQYF. The CDR3 nucleotides read TGTGCCAGCGCCCGGGGACGGGAGACCCAGTACTTC.

The chain employs TRBV10-3 and TRBJ2-7; 13 bases are shared with TRBD2. With 2 bases clipped from V and 5 bases from J, the junction kept 6 bases outside the gene matches. Germline CDR1 ENHRY, CDR2 SYGVKD. The CDR3 is made up of 16 amino acids. CDR3 amino acids: CAISERTSGGSDEQYF. CDR3 nucleotides: TGTGCCATCAGTGAGAGGACTAGCGGGGGTTCTGACGAGCAGTACTTC.

In this sample, this clone turned up once. V is TRBV4-1 and J is TRBJ1-2, with 11 nucleotides matching TRBD1. The germline V gene encodes CDR1 MGHRA and CDR2 YSYEKL. The junction had 6 bases not matched to a gene; V was cut back by 4 bases and J by 5 bases. CDR3 length: 15 amino acids. The DNA for the CDR3 is TGCGCCAGCAGCCTCGGACAGGGGGCAGGATATGGCTACACCTTC. This encodes CASSLGQGAGYGYTF.

The rearrangement links TRBV5-1 to TRBJ2-2; D not resolved. Per germline, CDR1 SGHRS and CDR2 YFSETQ. Trimming stripped 1 base from V and 4 bases from J, with 11 bases between. The CDR3 has 15 amino acids. In DNA form, the CDR3 reads TGCGCCAGCAGCTTGACGACGGCGGTCACCGGGGAGCTGTTTTTT. It specifies CASSLTTAVTGELFF.

The rearrangement links TRBV19 to TRBJ2-1, with D uncertain. The CDR3 totals 15 residues. CDR1 is LNHDA, CDR2 SQIVND, per germline (reference sequence). V lost 5 bases to trimming and J lost 3 bases, with 14 bases between them. This CDR3 is CASSFDLGIYNEQFF. Here the CDR3 DNA reads TGTGCCAGTAGTTTCGACTTGGGAATCTACAATGAGCAGTTCTTC.

This clone occurred a few times. The chain combines TRBV25-1 with TRBJ1-2; tentative D call: TRBD1 (5 bases). This CDR3 comprises 12 residues. The V end was cut by 7 bases, the J end by 2 bases, with 8 bases between. Germline assignment: CDR1 MGHDK and CDR2 SYGVNS. The CDR3 bases are TGTGCCAGCAAACAGGCGAACTATGGCTACACCTTC. It encodes CASKQANYGYTF.

The rearrangement links TRBV5-1 to TRBJ2-2; tentatively, D is TRBD2 (6 bases). V was trimmed by 2 bases and J by 6 bases, leaving 17 bases between them. Germline V gene sequence: CDR1 SGHRS, CDR2 YFSETQ. This CDR3 contains 16 residues. The CDR3 DNA is TGCGCCAGCAGCTTACATCCGCCGGCGGGATCCGGGGAGCTGTTTTTT. Its translation: CASSLHPPAGSGELFF.

This sequence joins TRBV6-1 and TRBJ2-7, with TRBD1 identical over 7 bases. Germline-derived CDR1 and CDR2 are MNHNS and SASEGT. The CDR3 covers 16 residues. Losses at the gene ends were 3 bases for V and 3 bases for J; bases not matched to a gene: 11. For the CDR3, the DNA is TGTGCCAGCAGTGATATTGGGACAGCGGTAGGCTACGAGCAGTACTTC. Translating it yields CASSDIGTAVGYEQYF.

This clone was counted only a few times. This sequence joins TRBV5-4 and TRBJ2-7; D is unresolved. Germline assignment: CDR1 SGHNT and CDR2 YYREEE (reference sequence). The CDR3 is 13 residues long. The ends were cut back, 4 bases at V and 3 bases at J, with 11 bases in the middle. DNA for the CDR3: TGTGCCAGCAGCCGCCCCGACAACTACGAGCAGTACTTC. Amino acids: CASSRPDNYEQYF.

The chain couples TRBV7-9 to TRBJ1-6, with 7 bases fitting TRBD1. CDR3 length equals 15 residues. CDR1 is SEHNR and CDR2 is FQNEAQ in the germline V gene (reference sequence). V lost 5 bases and J lost 4; bases outside the gene matches: 5. CDR3 DNA sequence: TGTGCCAGCAGCGCAAGGGACAGTTATAATTCACCCCTCCACTTT. Translated: CASSARDSYNSPLHF.

The chain has TRBV18 and TRBJ2-5; 9 bases are a match to TRBD2. With V trimmed by 3 bases and J by 5 bases, 16 bases remained unmatched. From germline, CDR1 is KGHSH and CDR2 LQKENI. The CDR3 sequence is 18 residues long. The chain's CDR3 is CASSPRSLAGSPRETQYF. CDR3 nucleotides: TGTGCCAGCTCACCCCGCTCCCTAGCGGGATCCCCGAGGGAGACCCAGTACTTC. The full variable domain, rest sourced from reference TRBV18 and TRBJ2-5, is NAGVMQNPRHLVRRRGQEARLRCSPMKGHSHVYWYRQLPEEGLKFMVYLQKENIIDESGMPKERFSAEFPKEGPSILRIQQVVRGDSAAYFCASSPRSLAGSPRETQYFGPGTRLLVL.

This clone has just a few counts. This sequence joins TRBV4-3 and TRBJ2-5, with D perhaps assigned TRBD1 or TRBD2 (5 bases each). Germline values: CDR1 LGHNA, CDR2 YSLEER. The ends were cut back, 2 bases at V and 5 bases at J, with 18 bases in the middle. The CDR3 covers 16 residues. CDR3 amino acids: CASSQLGVSGGETQYF. The CDR3 nucleotides are TGCGCCAGCAGCCAATTGGGGGTCTCCGGCGGGGAGACCCAGTACTTC.

V gene TRBV28 combines with J gene TRBJ1-2; D is uncertain. The germline V and J ends were trimmed by 5 bases and 4 bases, with 8 bases remaining between them. The germline CDR1 and CDR2 sequences are MDHEN and SYDVKM. This CDR3 has 12 amino acids. The CDR3 spells CASSPGLYGYTF. Written as DNA, the CDR3 is TGTGCCAGCAGTCCAGGCCTCTATGGCTACACCTTC.

This chain connects TRBV6-6 to TRBJ2-7; perhaps TRBD1 as D (6 bases). The germline V gene encodes CDR1 MNHNY and CDR2 SVGAGI (reference sequence). V lost 2 bases and J lost 3, with 14 bases in between. The CDR3 consists of 15 residues. The CDR3, as DNA: TGTGCCAGCAGTTACACCAGGGGACGCAGCTACGAGCAGTACTTC. It specifies CASSYTRGRSYEQYF.